The entry below gives a single T cell receptor beta chain sequence along with its context. This sample stems from a study of blood T cell repertoires in COVID-19. Each participant's cohort was designated according to participant-reported clinical history. Recovery among Cohort 3 donors was established by two negative PCRs, clearance, or symptom resolution. The CDR3 is made up of 15 amino acids. V shed 4 bases and J 5 bases; nucleotides not matched to a gene: 5. Germline CDR1 is MNHEY and CDR2 is SVGEGT. Authors' processing steps: By means of reference gene primer amplification, nucleated cell counts were estimated. TCRdb keeps only in-frame clones here, not all; method: immunoSEQ multiplex PCR. V and J calls plus clone size are reproduced from that table; the DNA served to infer D and trimming. The table lists more than 450,000 clones, 75% to 90% of them singletons.

Specimen: PBMCs or T cells enriched from blood (not recorded which). The sequence came from a woman aged 18-30 years who had recovered from COVID-19. This chain uses TRBV6-2 or TRBV6-3 with TRBJ2-5; 12 bases agree with TRBD2. CDR3 in DNA: TGTGCCAGCAGTTCTAGCGGGGGGGCCGGGGAGACCCAGTACTTC. Translating gives CASSSSGGAGETQYF.